The 21 T cell receptor beta chains given below trace back to one sample, sequenced in a study of T cell responses to AZD1222 COVID-19 vaccine. Only in-frame clones appear in the TCRdb table, and some are missing; sequencing was by immunoSEQ multiplex PCR. The table includes 150,000 to 200,000 clones, more than 75% detected once. Sequenced here: peripheral blood, sampled 28 days after the second AZD1222 dose. Source of these receptors: an adult who received the AZD1222 COVID-19 vaccine.

The rearrangement uses TRBV6-5 and TRBJ1-2; 9 bases fit TRBD1. V gave up 0 bases and J gave up 5 bases; unmatched junction bases: 4. Germline V CDR1 and CDR2: MNHEY, SVGAGI. The length of the CDR3 is 15 residues. Written as DNA, the CDR3 is TGTGCCAGCAGTTACTCCTTCGGACAGGGGTATGGCTACACCTTC. Its translation: CASSYSFGQGYGYTF.

The chain carries TRBV6-5 and TRBJ2-7; a weak D match, TRBD2 (6 bases). Trimming shortened V by 4 bases and J by 3 bases, and 13 bases separated the two germline ends. Germline-derived CDR1 and CDR2 are MNHEY and SVGAGI. CDR3 length equals 14 residues. In DNA, the CDR3 is TGTGCCAGCAGTTTGCCGGGACTTAGCTACGAGCAGTACTTC. Its translation: CASSLPGLSYEQYF.

CDR3 residues: CASSSSGGVHGELFF. Here the CDR3 DNA reads TGTGCCAGCAGCTCCTCTGGGGGGGTTCACGGGGAGCTGTTTTTT. This rearrangement joins TRBV7-2 to TRBJ2-2, with TRBD2 matching 7 bases. The V gene's germline CDR1 is SGHTA and CDR2 FQGNSA. With V trimmed by 4 bases and J by 7 bases, 9 bases remained unmatched. This CDR3 spans 15 amino acids.

V and J are TRBV29-1 and TRBJ2-5; D is uncertain. CDR1 and CDR2 (germline): SQVTM, ANQGSEA. V was clipped by 3 bases and J by 0 bases, with 8 bases between them. The CDR3 length is 13 residues. The CDR3 protein is CSVDLGNQETQYF. The CDR3 nucleotides are TGCAGCGTTGACTTGGGGAACCAAGAGACCCAGTACTTC.

In this sample, this clone turned up once. At one boundary the junction diverges from the germline segment, which might be a read error. The V gene is TRBV4-3, the J gene TRBJ2-3; D call uncertain. CDR1 is LGHNA and CDR2 is YSLEER in the germline V gene. The CDR3 extends over 8 amino acids. For the CDR3, the DNA is TGCGCCAGCCCCCGGCCCTTATTT. Residues: CASPRPLF.

The rearrangement joins TRBV28 to TRBJ1-2; 9 bases map to TRBD1. Germline lookup yields CDR1 MDHEN and CDR2 SYDVKM. With V trimmed by 3 bases and J by 5 bases, 7 bases remained unmatched. The CDR3 length is 15 residues. The CDR3 DNA sequence: TGTGCCAGCAGTTTGCGACAGGGGGGAACTTATGGCTACACCTTC. Encoded protein: CASSLRQGGTYGYTF.

The chain combines TRBV11-2 with TRBJ2-6; no reliable D call. V shed 0 bases and J shed 2 bases, with 2 bases lying between them. The CDR3 has 14 amino acids. From germline, CDR1 is SGHAT and CDR2 FQNNGV. The CDR3 spells CASSLEAGANVLTF. The CDR3 coding sequence is TGTGCCAGCAGCTTAGAGGCTGGGGCCAACGTCCTGACTTTC.

V gene TRBV25-1 combines with J gene TRBJ2-2; TRBD2 matches 8 bases. Trimming took 3 bases from V and 7 from J; bases not matched to a gene: 10. The germline CDR1 and CDR2 sequences are MGHDK and SYGVNS. This CDR3 comprises 16 residues. CDR3 nucleotides: TGTGCCAGCAGTGAGCCGGGACTAGAAAGTATCGGGGAGCTGTTTTTT. Its protein product is CASSEPGLESIGELFF. Based on the CDR3 plus reference TRBV25-1 and TRBJ2-2, the full variable domain is EADIYQTPRYLVIGTGKKITLECSQTMGHDKMYWYQQDPGMELHLIHYSYGVNSTEKGDLSSESTVSRIRTEHFPLTLESARPSHTSQYLCASSEPGLESIGELFFGEGSRLTVL.

The gene calls are TRBV28 and TRBJ2-1, with 10 bases aligning to TRBD2. Germline CDR1 reads MDHEN; CDR2 reads SYDVKM. V was pared by 2 bases and J by 6 bases, with 10 bases of the junction left unmatched. The CDR3 has 17 residues. CDR3 sequence reads: CASSLLSLAGVSNEQFF. The CDR3 nucleotides are TGTGCCAGCAGTTTACTCTCCCTAGCGGGAGTATCCAATGAGCAGTTCTTC.

This chain connects TRBV21-1 to TRBJ1-1. TRBV21-1 is an annotated pseudogene. This CDR3 has 16 residues. The CDR3 bases are TGTGCCAGCAGCACCCCTGGATTGGCGCCCTGCCCTGAAGCTTTCTTT. It specifies CASSTPGLAPCPEAFF.

This clone was detected only once. The chain couples TRBV28 to TRBJ1-1; 9 positions match TRBD1. The CDR3 runs 14 residues. Germline V gene lookup returns CDR1 MDHEN and CDR2 SYDVKM. The J segment lost 5 bases and the V segment lost 7 bases, leaving 8 bases of the junction unmatched. CDR3 in amino acids: CASTWRDRVTEAFF. The DNA for the CDR3 is TGTGCCAGCACCTGGCGGGACAGGGTTACTGAAGCTTTCTTT.

This chain joins TRBV18 and TRBJ2-1; 12 nucleotides line up with TRBD2. V trimming: 0 bases; J trimming: 7 bases; junction bases outside the gene matches: 4. The CDR3 loop spans 16 amino acids. The germline V gene encodes CDR1 KGHSH and CDR2 LQKENI. For the CDR3, the DNA is TGTGCCAGCTCACCACCGGGGCTAGCGGGAGGGAATGAGCAGTTCTTC. This translates into CASSPPGLAGGNEQFF.

The chain employs TRBV24-1 and TRBJ1-3; 9 bases align to TRBD1. Germline V gives CDR1 KGHDR, CDR2 SFDVKD. The CDR3 consists of 19 residues. J was trimmed by 4 bases and V by 0 bases; bases with no gene match: 12. The CDR3 DNA reads TGTGCCACCAGTGATTTGGGGACAGGGCATTGGGGTTGGGGAAACACCATATATTTT. Encoded protein: CATSDLGTGHWGWGNTIYF.

The CDR3 nucleotides are TGTGCCAGCAGCTTAGTGGGGGCTGGGGCCAACGTCCTGACTTTC. Amino acids: CASSLVGAGANVLTF. The chain employs TRBV7-9 and TRBJ2-6; D could derive from TRBD1 or TRBD2 (5 bases each). V was pared by 1 base and J by 2 bases, with 6 bases between. Germline V gene sequence: CDR1 SEHNR, CDR2 FQNEAQ (reference sequence). There are 15 residues in the CDR3.

The J gene is TRBJ2-3, the V gene TRBV27, with 8 bases matching TRBD2. Germline loops: CDR1 MNHEY, CDR2 SMNVEV (reference sequence). V lost 1 base to trimming and J lost 0 bases; unmatched junction nucleotides: 6. This CDR3 spans 17 amino acids. DNA for the CDR3: TGTGCCAGCAGTTTATACGGGAGGGCCAGGAGCACAGATACGCAGTATTTT. Its protein product is CASSLYGRARSTDTQYF.

This rearrangement joins TRBV6-5 to TRBJ1-4; D is unresolved. Germline lookup yields CDR1 MNHEY and CDR2 SVGAGI. CDR3 size: 15 residues. V gave up 6 bases and J gave up 0 bases, with 11 bases separating them. The CDR3 region is CASRRVGSTNEKLFF. CDR3 nucleotides: TGTGCCAGCAGGCGGGTGGGGTCAACTAATGAAAAACTGTTTTTT.

The V call is TRBV18, the J call TRBJ2-7, with 7 bases that match TRBD1. V lost 3 bases, J lost 7 bases, and 12 bases stayed unmatched. Looked up from germline, CDR1 is KGHSH and CDR2 is LQKENI. CDR3 length: 15 amino acids. This CDR3 reads CASSPRGPEGAEQYF. CDR3 in DNA: TGTGCCAGCTCACCCCGCGGTCCCGAGGGGGCGGAGCAGTACTTC.

This chain connects TRBV6-2 or TRBV6-3 to TRBJ2-1; TRBD2 agrees at 13 bases. The CDR3 totals 15 residues. Germline CDR1 reads MNHEY; CDR2 reads SVGEGT. After removal of 6 bases from V and 7 bases from J, the junction contained 6 bases not matched to a gene. The CDR3 DNA reads as TGTGCCAGCAGCCCTTGGACTAGCGGGAGTAATGAGCAGTTCTTC. Translated, it gives CASSPWTSGSNEQFF.

J is TRBJ2-4 and V is TRBV6-2 or TRBV6-3, with 7 nucleotides matching TRBD2. Germline CDR1 reads MNHEY; CDR2 reads SVGEGT. V lost 4 bases to trimming and J lost 9 bases; unmatched junction nucleotides: 3. This CDR3 contains 12 residues. This CDR3 reads CASSSGGGIQYF. CDR3 nucleotide sequence: TGTGCCAGCAGTTCCGGCGGGGGCATTCAGTACTTC.

The chain joins TRBV5-8 to TRBJ2-1; 7 nucleotides align to TRBD2. The trim removed 6 bases at V and 6 bases at J, leaving 15 bases unmatched. The CDR3 has 16 residues. The germline gives CDR1 SGHTS, CDR2 YDEGEE. The DNA of the CDR3 is TGTGCCAGCACTCTGCTTGGGGGGGTGGGAGGCAATGAGCAGTTCTTC. Amino acids: CASTLLGGVGGNEQFF.

This sequence joins TRBV19 and TRBJ1-1; unclear D gene. V lost 6 bases, J lost 4 bases, and 24 bases lay in between. Germline assignment: CDR1 LNHDA and CDR2 SQIVND (reference sequence). The CDR3 totals 17 residues. The CDR3 DNA is TGTGCCAGTAGAAGATTAGGCGGGGATAGAGGTACCACTGAAGCTTTCTTT. It encodes CASRRLGGDRGTTEAFF.